The 16 T cell receptor beta chains below all came from one sample that was sequenced in a study of blood T cell repertoires in COVID-19. Here immunoSEQ multiplex PCR was the method, and the copy in TCRdb shows in-frame clones only, minus some. The data show over 200,000 clones, with 80% to 90% seen just once and around 3.7% held by the top ten. Sequenced sample: PBMCs or T cells enriched from blood (not recorded which). These receptors were taken from a woman aged 30 to 39 who had been exposed to COVID-19.

The rearrangement uses TRBV19 and TRBJ2-2; D remains unclear. CDR1 is LNHDA and CDR2 is SQIVND in the germline V gene (reference sequence). V lost 3 bases, J lost 1 base, and 12 bases lay in between. This CDR3 contains 16 residues. CDR3 in amino acids: CASSILRIVNTGELFF. The DNA for the CDR3 is TGTGCCAGTAGTATCCTCCGTATAGTGAACACCGGGGAGCTGTTTTTT.

This chain uses TRBV15 with TRBJ2-7; D ambiguous. V was pared by 0 bases and J by 3 bases, with 9 bases between. The CDR3 totals 14 residues. Germline loops: CDR1 LNHNV, CDR2 YYDKDF (reference sequence). The CDR3 sequence: CATSRDQRLYEQYF. In nucleotides, the CDR3 is TGTGCCACCAGCAGAGATCAGCGCCTCTACGAGCAGTACTTC.

This clone has a single count. This chain joins TRBV5-1 and TRBJ1-1; 8 positions agree with TRBD1. Looked up from germline, CDR1 is SGHRS and CDR2 is YFSETQ. Trimming at V came to 0 bases and at J to 0 bases, leaving 7 bases not matched to a gene. The CDR3 loop spans 17 amino acids. The CDR3 protein is CASSLVGQALLNTEAFF. DNA of the CDR3: TGCGCCAGCAGCTTGGTGGGACAGGCCTTATTGAACACTGAAGCTTTCTTT.

This chain joins TRBV7-6 and TRBJ1-4; D is unresolved. CDR3 length equals 17 residues. The V end lost 1 base, the J end lost 0 bases, and 12 bases lay between the germline ends. Germline lookup yields CDR1 SGHVS and CDR2 FNYEAQ. This CDR3 is CASSLGPRDTTNEKLFF. The DNA of the CDR3 is TGTGCCAGCAGCTTAGGCCCACGGGATACAACTAATGAAAAACTGTTTTTT. The complete variable domain, with remaining parts taken from reference TRBV7-6 and TRBJ1-4, reads GAGVSQSPRYKVTKRGQDVALRCDPISGHVSLYWYRQALGQGPEFLTYFNYEAQQDKSGLPNDRFSAERPEGSISTLTIQRTEQRDSAMYRCASSLGPRDTTNEKLFFGSGTQLSVL.

The rearrangement joins TRBV7-9 to TRBJ2-1; 9 bases agree with TRBD2. J lost 0 bases, V lost 4 bases, and 4 bases had no gene match. Germline V lookup: CDR1 SEHNR, CDR2 FQNEAQ (reference sequence). CDR3 length: 16 residues. CDR3 region: CASSSFSGSSYNEQFF. CDR3 DNA: TGTGCCAGCAGCTCCTTTAGCGGGAGCTCCTACAATGAGCAGTTCTTC.

This sequence joins TRBV14 and TRBJ2-7, with D perhaps matching TRBD2 (6 bases). This CDR3 is built from 14 residues. The germline V gene encodes CDR1 SGHDN and CDR2 FVKESK. V was pared by 1 base and J by 3 bases, with 10 bases between. The CDR3 region has the DNA TGTGCCAGCAGCCAAGTGAAGGGACTCTACGAGCAGTACTTC. Protein product: CASSQVKGLYEQYF.

V is TRBV18 and J is TRBJ1-5; TRBD1 might be the D (5 bases). V lost 0 bases, J lost 0 bases, and 6 bases lay in between. From germline, CDR1 is KGHSH and CDR2 LQKENI. The CDR3 has 15 residues. The CDR3 region is CASSPPGGSNQPQHF. The CDR3 DNA reads as TGTGCCAGCTCACCACCGGGGGGTAGCAATCAGCCCCAGCATTTT.

The rearrangement joins TRBV29-1 to TRBJ1-1; tentatively, D is TRBD1 (5 bases). V was shortened by 4 bases and J by 8 bases, with 5 bases between the two germline ends. Germline V CDR1 and CDR2: SQVTM, ANQGSEA. There are 9 residues in the CDR3. The CDR3 coding sequence is TGCAGCGTTGCAGGGGAAGCTTTCTTT. As protein: CSVAGEAFF.

The chain employs TRBV5-6 and TRBJ1-2, with no clear D. V lost 2 bases to trimming and J lost 0 bases, with 5 bases between them. CDR1 and CDR2 (germline): SGHDT, YYEEEE. This CDR3 has 13 amino acids. DNA for the CDR3: TGTGCCAGCAGCTTCGTTACTAACTATGGCTACACCTTC. This gives the protein CASSFVTNYGYTF.

The chain joins TRBV5-1 to TRBJ2-2; TRBD2 is a possible D gene (6 bases). V lost 4 bases and J lost 1, with 11 bases in between. The CDR3 is made up of 15 amino acids. Germline loops: CDR1 SGHRS, CDR2 YFSETQ. The CDR3 DNA sequence: TGCGCCAGCAGCGGTAGGGGACTGAACACCGGGGAGCTGTTTTTT. Its translation: CASSGRGLNTGELFF.

The rearrangement uses TRBV7-9 and TRBJ2-3, with TRBD1 identical over 7 bases. Germline values: CDR1 SEHNR, CDR2 FQNEAQ (reference sequence). This CDR3 contains 15 residues. V shed 5 bases, J shed 0 bases, and the junction held 5 bases outside the gene matches. The CDR3 DNA sequence: TGTGCCAGCAGCCCTAGACAGGGTAGCACAGATACGCAGTATTTT. Its protein is CASSPRQGSTDTQYF.

The rearrangement uses TRBV6-5 and TRBJ1-1; D unresolved. Germline V gene data show CDR1 as MNHEY and CDR2 as SVGAGI. Trimming cost V 2 bases and J 3 bases, with 13 bases left between them. The CDR3 covers 15 residues. The CDR3 is CASSYEAARHTEAFF. The CDR3 region has the DNA TGTGCCAGCAGTTACGAGGCAGCAAGACACACTGAAGCTTTCTTT.

The chain carries TRBV10-1 and TRBJ2-1; TRBD1 aligns across 8 bases. The CDR3 has 14 residues. V lost 4 bases to trimming and J lost 9 bases; unmatched junction nucleotides: 8. Looked up from germline, CDR1 is WNHNN and CDR2 is SYGVQD (reference sequence). CDR3 in amino acids: CASSADRGGREQFF. CDR3 nucleotides: TGCGCCAGCAGTGCAGACAGGGGAGGTCGTGAGCAGTTCTTC.

V and J are TRBV12-3 or TRBV12-4 and TRBJ1-3; tentative D call: TRBD1 (5 bases). Trimming left V 3 bases short and J 10 bases short, with 13 bases between. This CDR3 region has 13 residues. The CDR3 coding sequence is TGTGCCAGCAGTTTGACAGCCAGTGTGACCATATATTTT. Its protein is CASSLTASVTIYF.

J is TRBJ1-5 and V is TRBV6-1, with a possible D match to TRBD1 (5 bases). The V gene lost 1 base and the J gene lost 4 bases, with 8 bases spanning the gap. This CDR3 is built from 14 residues. Germline V gene lookup returns CDR1 MNHNS and CDR2 SASEGT. The CDR3 coding sequence is TGTGCCAGCAGTGAAGTTCGACAGAATCAGCCCCAGCATTTT. This gives the protein CASSEVRQNQPQHF.

This sequence joins TRBV6-2 or TRBV6-3 and TRBJ1-3; D possibly corresponds to TRBD1 (6 bases). V shed 4 bases and J shed 0 bases, with 10 bases lying between them. The CDR3 has 15 amino acids. CDR1 is MNHEY, CDR2 SVGEGT, per germline. The CDR3 is CASSLGANSGNTIYF. The CDR3 DNA reads TGTGCCAGCAGTTTGGGGGCCAACTCTGGAAACACCATATATTTT.